Listed below are T cell receptor beta chains from one sample, sequenced in a study of cytomegalovirus exposure and HLA in healthy donors. Sequencing was performed with immunoSEQ multiplex PCR; in TCRdb, only in-frame clones are kept and a portion is missing. Of fewer than 400,000 clones listed, about nine tenths are singletons. Sequences were obtained from PBMCs. The source of these receptors is a woman in her late teens or twenties in good health and CMV-seronegative. Each CDR3 is given with its conserved first and last residue. A D gene is named only where the DNA matches it firmly.

v_call	j_call	d_call	cdr3_aa
TRBV19	TRBJ1-1	-	CASSIIPRGAKTEAFF
TRBV5-1	TRBJ2-2	-	CASSLGATSGGELFF
TRBV5-1	TRBJ1-5	TRBD1	CASSPTLDRGDGGNQPQHF
TRBV27	TRBJ1-1	-	CASSLSQGRAFF
TRBV29-1	TRBJ2-3	-	CSVAGYDTQYF
TRBV7-9	TRBJ2-7	TRBD1	CASSPIQGVLDEQYF
TRBV15	TRBJ2-7	-	CATSRDRLLGGYEQYF
TRBV5-6	TRBJ1-2	TRBD1	CASSRENRGGVHGYTF
TRBV19	TRBJ2-7	TRBD1	CASRQQGRLSYEQYF
TRBV7-3	TRBJ1-1	-	CASTLGANTEAFF
TRBV6-5	TRBJ1-5	-	CASSSRGSGADQPQHF
TRBV5-4	TRBJ2-5	-	CASSLAGTQETQYF
TRBV5-4	TRBJ1-4	-	CASSSQDYPTGEKLFF
TRBV4-2	TRBJ2-2	-	CASSQAGVGGELFF
TRBV27	TRBJ2-7	TRBD1	CASRTGTGGYEQYF
TRBV6-1	TRBJ1-2	TRBD1	CASGTGGGYGYTF
TRBV6-5	TRBJ1-2	TRBD1	CASSYSAEGGDGYTF
TRBV6-6	TRBJ2-5	TRBD2	CASRLGGRGETQYF
TRBV11-1	TRBJ2-5	TRBD2	CASSSSGEGQETQYF
TRBV7-3	TRBJ2-1	TRBD2	CARSIPGLAGGRRYNEQFF
TRBV4-3	TRBJ2-7	-	CASSQDLGGPIEQYF
TRBV6-1	TRBJ2-2	-	CASSEVQGITGELFF
TRBV4-3	TRBJ2-3	TRBD2	CASSQEGFSGRTDTQYF
TRBV2	TRBJ2-7	TRBD2	CASSPGLAGVYEQYF
TRBV28	TRBJ1-5	TRBD1	CASSLGQGVRPQHF
TRBV5-1	TRBJ1-1	TRBD1	CASSPGTGRTTEAFF
TRBV5-6	TRBJ1-5	TRBD1	CASSLWDRGGNQPQHF
TRBV7-9	TRBJ1-5	-	CASSPRDTNQPQHF
TRBV5-1	TRBJ2-7	-	CASGESSLEQYF